This T cell receptor beta chain was identified in a study of blood T cell repertoires in COVID-19. Study as a whole: The study drew acute and convalescent COVID-19 samples from the United States, Italy and Spain. T cells, B-cell-depleted T cells, or PBMCs provided the cDNA or gDNA that served as material.

Comment on this clone: Different DNA sequences within this sample yield the same CDR3.

This CDR3 contains 14 residues. The germline V gene encodes CDR1 LGHDT and CDR2 YNNKEL (reference sequence). Unmatched junction bases numbered 4, after V lost 2 bases and J lost 5 bases. As handled by the study authors: Reference gene primer amplification gave estimated nucleated cell counts. Produced via immunoSEQ multiplex PCR; TCRdb's table is partial and in-frame only. V, J and clone size are those of that table, while D and trimming were read from the DNA. The table lists about 340,000 clones, about four fifths of them singletons. This chain uses TRBV3-1 (or the pseudogene TRBV3-2) with TRBJ1-2; 8 bases agree with TRBD1. Sequences were obtained from peripheral blood. The TCR sequence derives from a man aged 25 to 40 with active or convalescent COVID-19. The CDR3 DNA reads TGTGCCAGCAGCCAATGGACAGGGAATTATGGCTACACCTTC. Translated: CASSQWTGNYGYTF.